These T cell receptor beta chains were read from a single sample in a study of neoadjuvant nivolumab and ipilimumab in lung cancer. Sequencing was performed with immunoSEQ multiplex PCR; in TCRdb, only in-frame clones are kept and a portion is missing. This sample carries thousands of clones, 70% to 80% of them seen once, and the ten largest clones take around 4.4%. This sample comprised tumor tissue, obtained after neoadjuvant nivolumab, alone or with ipilimumab, at or shortly before surgery. These receptor sequences come from an adult with non-small cell lung cancer. Each CDR3 is given with its conserved first and last residue. A D gene is named only where the DNA matches it firmly. Rows give clone size only sometimes, using once, few, many, or a class for an expanded clone.

J	V	D	size	DNA	CDR3
TRBJ1-1	TRBV18	-	-	TGTGCCAGCTCTCGGACAGACCTGAACACTGAAGCTTTCTTT	CASSRTDLNTEAFF
TRBJ2-7	TRBV6-1	TRBD2	few	TGTGCCAGCACCGGGACTAGCGGGAGGCCGGTTCACTTC	CASTGTSGRPVHF
TRBJ2-1	TRBV11-1	TRBD2	few	TGTGCCAGCAGCCGAGCGGGAGCAACTAACAATGAGCAGTTCTTC	CASSRAGATNNEQFF
TRBJ2-1	TRBV11-3	TRBD1	-	TGTGCCAGCAGCTTCGGATCGGGACAGGGCTACAATGAGCAGTTCTTC	CASSFGSGQGYNEQFF
TRBJ2-1	TRBV18	TRBD2	-	TGTGCCAGCTCAGACACTAGCGGGAGAATTTACAATGAGCAGTTCTTC	CASSDTSGRIYNEQFF
TRBJ2-7	TRBV6-5	-	-	TGTGCCAGCAGTCAGGGGAGCGAGCAGTACTTC	CASSQGSEQYF
TRBJ2-7	TRBV28	TRBD1	-	TGTGCCAGCAGCCCGTCCCGGGACAGGGTTCAGTACTTC	CASSPSRDRVQYF
TRBJ2-7	TRBV18	-	-	TGTGCCAGCTCACCCCAACGGAACTACGAGCAGTACTTC	CASSPQRNYEQYF
TRBJ2-5	TRBV13	TRBD2	-	TGTGCCAGCAGCTTAACCCCTCTAGCGGGAGAGACCCAGTACTTC	CASSLTPLAGETQYF
TRBJ2-2	TRBV2	TRBD2	-	TGTGCCACCTTAAAGGCGGGAGGGCGGACCGGGGAGCTGTTTTTT	CATLKAGGRTGELFF
TRBJ1-3	TRBV28	TRBD1	once	TGTGCCAGCAGTTTCCCTCGGCAGGGGGTTGGAAACACCATATATTTT	CASSFPRQGVGNTIYF
TRBJ1-1	TRBV5-5	-	-	TGTGCCAGCAGCTCCCTGGGGAACACTGAAGCTTTCTTT	CASSSLGNTEAFF
TRBJ2-7	TRBV10-3	-	large	TGTGCCATCAGTGAGGGTAGCTCCACTACCTACGAGCAGTACTTC	CAISEGSSTTYEQYF
TRBJ1-2	TRBV5-1	TRBD1	-	TGCGCCAGCAGTTCAGACAGGGTTACTAACTATGGCTACACCTTC	CASSSDRVTNYGYTF
TRBJ1-1	TRBV27	-	-	TGTGCCAGCAGTTTAACAGCCATGAACACTGAAGCTTTCTTT	CASSLTAMNTEAFF
TRBJ2-3	TRBV5-1	-	-	TGCGCCAGCCAAGGGGGAAAAGGCACAGATACGCAGTATTTT	CASQGGKGTDTQYF
TRBJ2-7	TRBV5-4	-	-	TGTGCCAGCAGCTGGGATTGGGGTTACGAGCAGTACTTC	CASSWDWGYEQYF
TRBJ1-2	TRBV25-1	TRBD1	medium-sized	TGTGCCAGCAGTGAATATGAGGGACAGGGAGACTATGGCTACACCTTC	CASSEYEGQGDYGYTF
TRBJ2-2	TRBV2	TRBD2	-	TGTGCCAGCAGTGAACAAGCGGGAAGAACCGGGGAGCTGTTTTTT	CASSEQAGRTGELFF
TRBJ2-1	TRBV10-2	TRBD2	-	TGCGCCAGCACTCCACTAGCGGGAGACAATGAGCAGTTCTTC	CASTPLAGDNEQFF
TRBJ2-1	TRBV6-1	TRBD1	-	TGTGCCAGCAGTGAAAAACAGTGGACAGGGTCCTACAATGAGCAGTTCTTC	CASSEKQWTGSYNEQFF
TRBJ1-5	TRBV11-2	TRBD1	-	TGTGCCAGCAGCTTAGGGGACAGGGGGCCTCATCAGCCCCAGCATTTT	CASSLGDRGPHQPQHF
TRBJ2-3	TRBV7-9	-	-	TGTGCCAGCCAAGGGTCAGGGTCACTCACAGATACGCAGTATTTT	CASQGSGSLTDTQYF
TRBJ1-2	TRBV28	-	-	TGTGCCTGCAAGGACAGCTCCAACTATGGCTACACCTTC	CACKDSSNYGYTF
TRBJ2-1	TRBV13	-	once	TGTGCCAGCAGCTTAGTAAGGGGTGAGCAGTTCTTC	CASSLVRGEQFF
TRBJ2-3	TRBV5-4	-	once	TGTGCCAGCAGCTTGTCTAGCGGCACAGATACGCAGTATTTT	CASSLSSGTDTQYF
TRBJ1-4	TRBV15	-	-	TGTGCCACCGAGGAGGTCCACAATGAAAAACTGTTTTTT	CATEEVHNEKLFF
TRBJ2-7	TRBV21-1	-	-	TGTGCCAGCAGGACCGGTCTCCACTCCTACGAGCAGTACTTC	CASRTGLHSYEQYF
TRBJ2-1	TRBV5-4	-	-	TGTGCCAGCAGCTTCGGCGGTAATGAGCAGTTCTTC	CASSFGGNEQFF
TRBJ2-3	TRBV29-1	-	-	TGCAGCGTTAGGGCTCACAGGGTGGGGGGCACAGATACGCAGTATTTT	CSVRAHRVGGTDTQYF
TRBJ2-5	TRBV5-4	TRBD1	-	TGTGCCAGCAGCTCGGACAGGGGAGGGGAGACCCAGTACTTC	CASSSDRGGETQYF